Each of the 32 T cell receptor beta chains below was sequenced from the same sample in a study of blood T cell repertoires in COVID-19. Assay used: immunoSEQ multiplex PCR; TCRdb lists only in-frame clones, some missing. The table lists a few hundred thousand clones, around 89% of them singletons. What was sequenced was PBMCs or T cells enriched from blood (not recorded which). Receptors were obtained from a man in his thirties or forties who had recovered from COVID-19.

V usage is TRBV28 and J usage is TRBJ2-1, with unresolved D. This CDR3 is 14 amino acids long. V lost 7 bases and J lost 0, with 10 bases in between. The germline V gene has CDR1 MDHEN and CDR2 SYDVKM. The chain's CDR3 is CASTLRSSYNEQFF. The CDR3 nucleotides read TGTGCCAGCACCCTGAGAAGCTCCTACAATGAGCAGTTCTTC.

DNA for the CDR3: TGCGCCAGCAGTTATACAGCCCGCGAAGGCTACACCTTC. Translating it yields CASSYTAREGYTF. The chain couples TRBV5-1 to TRBJ1-2; no reliable D call. CDR3 length: 13 residues. The germline gives CDR1 SGHRS, CDR2 YFSETQ. The V and J ends lost 5 bases and 8 bases respectively, with 16 bases between them.

This chain links TRBV28 with TRBJ2-3, with 15 bases aligning to TRBD2. The CDR3 totals 16 residues. Germline CDR1 and CDR2: MDHEN and SYDVKM. V trimming: 7 bases; J trimming: 4 bases; junction bases outside the gene matches: 6. This CDR3 is CASTTGLAGGPDTQYF. The CDR3 coding sequence is TGTGCCAGCACGACGGGACTAGCGGGAGGCCCAGATACGCAGTATTTT.

The gene calls are TRBV2 and TRBJ1-6; 7 nucleotides align to TRBD1. The CDR3 loop spans 15 amino acids. Trimming took 1 base from V and 7 from J; bases not matched to a gene: 4. Germline V gene lookup returns CDR1 SNHLY and CDR2 FYNNEI. The DNA of the CDR3 is TGTGCCAGCAGTGAAGAGGGGGCGGAGAATTCACCCCTCCACTTT. It is translated as CASSEEGAENSPLHF.

This chain's CDR3 is CASRSSKGAYEQYF. Here the CDR3 DNA reads TGTGCCAGTAGGAGCAGTAAAGGGGCCTACGAGCAGTACTTC. The V and J genes are TRBV19 and TRBJ2-7, with D possibly matching TRBD1 (5 bases). The CDR3 runs to 14 residues. Trimming pared 6 bases from V and 2 bases from J, leaving 14 bases between. Germline lookup yields CDR1 LNHDA and CDR2 SQIVND (reference sequence).

V gene TRBV9 combines with J gene TRBJ2-7; D unresolved. Trimming pared 0 bases from V and 3 bases from J, leaving 10 bases between. The CDR3 covers 14 residues. CDR1 and CDR2 (germline): SGDLS, YYNGEE. This CDR3 reads CASSVGGPLYEQYF. The CDR3 region has the DNA TGTGCCAGCAGCGTAGGTGGGCCCCTCTACGAGCAGTACTTC. The full variable domain, its missing parts supplied by reference TRBV9 and TRBJ2-7, is DSGVTQTPKHLITATGQRVTLRCSPRSGDLSVYWYQQSLDQGLQFLIQYYNGEERAKGNILERFSAQQFPDLHSELNLSSLELGDSALYFCASSVGGPLYEQYFGPGTRLTVT.

On this clone itself: The sample has other DNA sequences that encode this CDR3 too. This rearrangement joins TRBV7-2 to TRBJ1-4; D is unresolved. The CDR3 runs to 11 residues. V gave up 5 bases and J gave up 5 bases, with 3 bases separating them. Germline assignment: CDR1 SGHTA and CDR2 FQGNSA. CDR3 in DNA: TGTGCCAGCAGCCTGAATGAAAAACTGTTTTTT. Translation: CASSLNEKLFF.

Of note for this clone: In the same sample, other DNA sequences code for this CDR3. The rearrangement joins TRBV28 to TRBJ1-1, with TRBD1 matching 7 bases. V lost 6 bases and J lost 3; bases outside the gene matches: 7. This CDR3 is built from 14 residues. Germline CDR1 and CDR2: MDHEN and SYDVKM. CDR3 residues: CASRRQGRDTEAFF. The CDR3 DNA sequence: TGTGCCAGCAGACGACAGGGACGAGACACTGAAGCTTTCTTT.

The genes are TRBV29-1 and TRBJ2-7, with 7 bases aligning to TRBD2. CDR3 length: 14 residues. The V segment lost 3 bases and the J segment 0 bases; nucleotides outside the gene matches: 5. Germline CDR1 is SQVTM and CDR2 is ANQGSEA. DNA for the CDR3: TGCAGCGTTGATGGTGGCGGGAGCTCCTACGAGCAGTACTTC. Amino acid sequence: CSVDGGGSSYEQYF.

This clone was counted a few times. V gene TRBV10-1 combines with J gene TRBJ2-7; D is perhaps TRBD2 (6 bases). Between the trimmed V and J ends, which lost 0 bases and 4 bases, there was a span of 10 bases. Per germline, CDR1 WNHNN and CDR2 SYGVQD (reference sequence). The CDR3 has 14 amino acids. This chain's CDR3 is CASSESTGVYEQYF. The CDR3 DNA sequence: TGCGCCAGCAGTGAGTCTACGGGAGTGTACGAGCAGTACTTC.

The CDR3 loop reads CASSPDRDRVGETQYF. CDR3 DNA: TGTGCCAGCAGCCCGGACCGGGACAGGGTGGGGGAGACCCAGTACTTC. The chain combines TRBV13 with TRBJ2-5; 9 bases are shared with TRBD1. Germline loops: CDR1 PRHDT, CDR2 FYEKMQ (reference sequence). After removal of 5 bases from V and 5 bases from J, the junction contained 12 bases not matched to a gene. This CDR3 has 16 residues. The full variable domain, its missing parts supplied by reference TRBV13 and TRBJ2-5, is AAGVIQSPRHLIKEKRETATLKCYPIPRHDTVYWYQQGPGQDPQFLISFYEKMQSDKGSIPDRFSAQQFSDYHSELNMSSLELGDSALYFCASSPDRDRVGETQYFGPGTRLLVL.

The chain uses TRBV19 and TRBJ1-5; 8 bases line up with TRBD1. V shed 5 bases and J 6 bases; nucleotides not matched to a gene: 3. CDR3 size: 13 residues. Germline loops: CDR1 LNHDA, CDR2 SQIVND (reference sequence). DNA of the CDR3: TGTGCCAGTAGTTTCGACAGGGGTCAGCCCCAGCATTTT. It is translated as CASSFDRGQPQHF.

V and J are TRBV27 and TRBJ2-7, with 8 bases matching TRBD1. Germline V gene lookup returns CDR1 MNHEY and CDR2 SMNVEV (reference sequence). V lost 6 bases, J lost 3 bases, and 13 bases stayed unmatched. The CDR3 is made up of 16 amino acids. The CDR3 sequence is CASRRRPGTGDYEQYF. CDR3 DNA sequence: TGTGCCAGCAGGAGGCGTCCCGGGACAGGAGACTACGAGCAGTACTTC.

This clone came up a few times. V and J are TRBV30 and TRBJ1-1; tentative D call: TRBD1 (5 bases). Trimming took off 4 bases at V and 6 bases at J, with 21 bases between the two ends. This CDR3 comprises 15 residues. Germline V CDR1 and CDR2: GTSNPN, SVGIG (reference sequence). CDR3 amino acids: CAWTPGDLARAEAFF. The CDR3 DNA reads as TGTGCCTGGACCCCGGGGGATCTGGCAAGGGCTGAAGCTTTCTTT.

The chain combines TRBV7-9 with TRBJ2-7; no reliable D call. V was pared by 1 base and J by 3 bases, with 16 bases between. The CDR3 is made up of 16 amino acids. In germline, CDR1 is SEHNR, CDR2 FQNEAQ (reference sequence). The CDR3 loop reads CASSLVPPPPGYEQYF. CDR3 in DNA: TGTGCCAGCAGCTTAGTTCCCCCTCCGCCGGGCTACGAGCAGTACTTC.

V and J are TRBV27 and TRBJ1-5, with unresolved D. Germline V gene lookup returns CDR1 MNHEY and CDR2 SMNVEV (reference sequence). V gave up 6 bases and J gave up 1 base, with 10 bases separating them. This CDR3 has 14 residues. Written as DNA, the CDR3 is TGTGCCAGCAGAGCGCTCGGAAGCAATCAGCCCCAGCATTTT. Encoded protein: CASRALGSNQPQHF.

V is TRBV19 and J is TRBJ1-2; TRBD1 agrees at 7 bases. V was clipped by 10 bases and J by 2 bases; unmatched bases: 13. The CDR3 has 15 residues. Germline values: CDR1 LNHDA, CDR2 SQIVND (reference sequence). CDR3 sequence: CATTRSWGQNYGYTF. CDR3 bases: TGTGCCACTACCCGTAGCTGGGGACAGAACTATGGCTACACCTTC.

This sequence joins TRBV7-2 and TRBJ2-7; maybe TRBD2 (6 bases). This CDR3 has 14 residues. CDR1 is SGHTA and CDR2 is FQGNSA in the germline V gene. Trimming took 3 bases from V and 0 from J, leaving 9 bases between them. Written as DNA, the CDR3 is TGTGCCAGCAGCTTTGGCGGGAACTCCTACGAGCAGTACTTC. Protein product: CASSFGGNSYEQYF.

The chain links TRBV6-5 to TRBJ1-3; 7 bases line up with TRBD1. V was pared by 0 bases and J by 4 bases, with 6 bases of the junction left unmatched. This CDR3 has 16 amino acids. Germline-derived CDR1 and CDR2 are MNHEY and SVGAGI. CDR3 in amino acids: CASSYSRLDRGNTIYF. Written as DNA, the CDR3 is TGTGCCAGCAGTTACTCGAGGTTGGACAGGGGAAACACCATATATTTT.

J is TRBJ2-3 and V is TRBV5-5; D may be TRBD2 (6 bases). The V gene's germline CDR1 is SGHKS and CDR2 YYEKEE (reference sequence). The CDR3 consists of 14 residues. Trimming took 0 bases from V and 4 from J, leaving 9 bases between them. CDR3 nucleotides: TGTGCCAGCAGCTTGGGAGGGGAGGCAGATACGCAGTATTTT. This gives the protein CASSLGGEADTQYF.

The chain uses TRBV2 and TRBJ2-2; 7 nucleotides match TRBD2. CDR3 size: 11 residues. The J segment lost 9 bases and the V segment lost 8 bases, leaving 3 bases of the junction unmatched. The germline CDR1 and CDR2 sequences are SNHLY and FYNNEI. The CDR3 bases are TGTGCCAGCCAACTAGCGAGGGAGCTGTTTTTT. This translates into CASQLARELFF.

CDR3 coding DNA: TGTGCCAGCAGCGACGACAGGGGGACTGAAGCTTTCTTT. Translating gives CASSDDRGTEAFF. The genes are TRBV9 and TRBJ1-1; 9 nucleotides align to TRBD1. Germline V gives CDR1 SGDLS, CDR2 YYNGEE. The length of the CDR3 is 13 residues. Trimming took 3 bases from V and 5 from J; bases not matched to a gene: 2.

The chain links TRBV7-9 to TRBJ2-1; 10 nucleotides match TRBD2. This CDR3 has 15 amino acids. CDR1 SEHNR and CDR2 FQNEAQ come from the germline V gene (reference sequence). Losses at the gene ends were 9 bases for V and 8 bases for J; bases not matched to a gene: 13. CDR3 loop: CASHNWASGSDEQFF. The CDR3 nucleotides read TGTGCCAGTCATAATTGGGCTAGCGGGAGTGATGAGCAGTTCTTC.

The chain employs TRBV13 and TRBJ2-1, with D perhaps TRBD2 (5 bases). The CDR3 totals 20 residues. With 2 bases removed from V and 0 bases from J, the gap between germline ends came to 23 bases. Germline-derived CDR1 and CDR2 are PRHDT and FYEKMQ (reference sequence). Here the CDR3 reads CASSLLPSRPGISSYNEQFF. In DNA form, the CDR3 reads TGTGCCAGCAGCTTATTACCTTCCCGGCCCGGGATTAGCTCCTACAATGAGCAGTTCTTC.

The V gene is TRBV28, the J gene TRBJ2-1; the D gene is possibly TRBD2 (6 bases). The CDR3 runs 20 residues. V was pared by 4 bases and J by 6 bases, with 31 bases between. Per the germline V gene, CDR1 is MDHEN and CDR2 is SYDVKM. CDR3 bases: TGTGCCAGCAGTTACCCAACCAGTGTCTCTGGGGTCGGGGGAGGCAATGAGCAGTTCTTC. As protein: CASSYPTSVSGVGGGNEQFF.

The chain is built from TRBV30 and TRBJ1-5, with D maybe TRBD1 (5 bases). The germline gives CDR1 GTSNPN, CDR2 SVGIG (reference sequence). This CDR3 has 16 amino acids. V was shortened by 2 bases and J by 3 bases, with 17 bases between the two germline ends. CDR3 bases: TGTGCCTGGAGTATAGGAGGCGGGGGAAACAATCAGCCCCAGCATTTT. It codes for CAWSIGGGGNNQPQHF.

J is TRBJ1-4 and V is TRBV5-1, with 8 bases matching TRBD1. The V gene end was trimmed by 3 bases and the J gene end by 0 bases; junction bases not matched to a gene: 19. The CDR3 extends over 21 amino acids. The germline V gene has CDR1 SGHRS and CDR2 YFSETQ. The CDR3 DNA is TGCGCCAGCAGCTCGTCGATTCGCGTGCAGGGGGCCCTTGCAACTAATGAAAAACTGTTTTTT. It codes for CASSSSIRVQGALATNEKLFF.

The J gene is TRBJ1-2, the V gene TRBV11-2; TRBD1 aligns across 8 bases. There are 14 residues in the CDR3. After removal of 6 bases from V and 8 bases from J, the junction contained 11 bases not matched to a gene. Germline V gene data show CDR1 as SGHAT and CDR2 as FQNNGV. The CDR3 DNA reads as TGTGCCAGCAGAAGATTGACAGGGGAGTACGGCTACACCTTC. Amino acids: CASRRLTGEYGYTF.

This rearrangement joins TRBV7-9 to TRBJ2-7; TRBD2 might be the D (5 bases). CDR1 and CDR2 from the germline V gene are SEHNR and FQNEAQ (reference sequence). V gave up 5 bases and J gave up 7 bases, with 15 bases separating them. This CDR3 spans 13 amino acids. The CDR3 DNA sequence: TGTGCCAGCAGCCCTCGAGACTACGAAGAGCAGTACTTC. Translated, it gives CASSPRDYEEQYF.

The chain has TRBV7-2 and TRBJ2-1, with TRBD2 matching 9 bases. Germline assignment: CDR1 SGHTA and CDR2 FQGNSA. The CDR3 runs to 15 residues. V gave up 1 base and J gave up 8 bases; unmatched junction bases: 6. CDR3 amino acids: CASSLGVGLADEQFF. In DNA form, the CDR3 reads TGTGCCAGCAGCTTAGGGGTGGGACTAGCCGATGAGCAGTTCTTC.

V gene TRBV10-3 combines with J gene TRBJ1-4; 11 positions match TRBD1. Trimming at V came to 1 base and at J to 10 bases, leaving 5 bases not matched to a gene. In germline, CDR1 is ENHRY, CDR2 SYGVKD. The CDR3 consists of 15 residues. The CDR3 loop reads CAISEFPGQGGKLFF. The CDR3, as DNA: TGTGCCATCAGTGAGTTCCCGGGACAGGGGGGAAAACTGTTTTTT.

The chain links TRBV11-2 to TRBJ2-3; 7 nucleotides agree with TRBD1. The CDR3 loop spans 13 amino acids. From germline, CDR1 is SGHAT and CDR2 FQNNGV. The V gene end was trimmed by 8 bases and the J gene end by 2 bases; junction bases not matched to a gene: 4. CDR3 sequence: CASSGQITDTQYF. CDR3 in DNA: TGTGCCAGCTCGGGACAGATCACAGATACGCAGTATTTT.